This is a list of T cell receptor beta chains from one sample in a study of T cell repertoires in cytomegalovirus infection. For these TCRs, the target antigens are not known. Via MiXCR, TCRdb re-called the reads, giving one row per CDR3 protein. The sample has about 78,000 distinct CDR3 sequences; 35% to 45% are singletons. The source material was CD8+ T cells from cultured PBMCs, sampled from culture after CMV antigen stimulation. These receptors originate from a human donor in good health (CMV status not recorded). Some clones in this sample may be carry-over from other donors' samples. Both conserved end residues are part of each CDR3. The D gene is left open where the match is weak. A clone size is listed for some rows: how often the clone was seen (once, few, many), or a class if it is expanded.

-	TRBJ2-7	many	TRBV3-1	CASSPTLSYEQYF	TGTGCCAGCAGCCCCACTCTCTCCTACGAGCAGTACTTC
-	TRBJ2-3	few	TRBV5-1	CASSLFRGLTADTQYF	TGCGCCAGCAGCTTGTTTAGGGGACTGACGGCAGATACGCAGTATTTT
TRBD1	TRBJ1-2	-	TRBV5-1	CASSLPKLLTTGSFGYTF	TGCGCCAGCAGCTTACCCAAACTTCTCACGACAGGGTCTTTCGGCTACACCTTC
TRBD2	TRBJ2-1	few	TRBV7-8	CASSLSRGGVDEQFF	TGTGCCAGCAGCTTGTCCCGGGGGGGCGTCGATGAGCAGTTCTTC
TRBD2	TRBJ2-3	many	TRBV7-8	CASSISGGTDTQYF	TGTGCCAGCAGCATTAGCGGGGGCACAGATACGCAGTATTTT
TRBD1	TRBJ2-7	-	TRBV7-4	CASSLDLYRGYDGEQYF	TGTGCCAGCAGCTTAGACCTTTACAGGGGGTACGACGGCGAGCAGTACTTC
-	TRBJ1-5	-	TRBV13	CASSTGGVVPQHF	TGTGCCAGCAGCACAGGTGGGGTAGTACCCCAGCATTTT
-	TRBJ2-4	-	TRBV6-5	CASSYDRFFPRSF	TGTGCCAGCAGTTACGACAGGTTTTTTCCGAGGTCGTTC
-	TRBJ2-1	-	TRBV5-1	CASSLSGTASSYNEQFF	TGCGCCAGCAGCTTGTCGGGTACGGCCAGCTCCTACAATGAGCAGTTCTTC
-	TRBJ1-1	few	TRBV7-3	CASSFLIPAGAADTEAFF	TGTGCCAGCAGCTTTTTGATACCCGCAGGGGCCGCTGACACTGAAGCTTTCTTT
TRBD1	TRBJ1-4	-	TRBV4-3	CASSQDWDRVEKLFF	TGCGCCAGCAGCCAAGATTGGGACAGGGTCGAAAAACTGTTTTTT
-	TRBJ1-1	-	TRBV19	CASSARRFDTEAFF	TGTGCCAGTAGTGCCCGACGCTTTGACACTGAAGCTTTCTTT
TRBD2	TRBJ2-7	few	TRBV6-1	CASKENRLASYEQYF	TGTGCCAGCAAAGAGAACCGACTAGCGTCCTACGAGCAGTACTTC
-	TRBJ1-2	-	TRBV7-9	CASSLRLDGYTF	TGTGCCAGCAGCTTAAGGTTGGATGGCTACACCTTC
-	TRBJ2-3	-	TRBV7-9	CASSHNRDSTDTQYF	TGTGCCAGCAGCCATAACCGGGACAGCACAGATACGCAGTATTTT
TRBD1	TRBJ1-1	-	TRBV7-7	CASSLETDRSNTEAFF	TGTGCTAGCAGCTTAGAAACGGACAGGTCGAACACTGAAGCTTTCTTT
-	TRBJ2-5	few	TRBV7-2	CASSPDPQETQYF	TGTGCCAGCAGCCCAGACCCCCAAGAGACCCAGTACTTC
TRBD1	TRBJ1-2	few	TRBV6-6	CASSDTGGQGYYGYTF	TGTGCCAGCAGCGACACCGGCGGACAGGGGTACTATGGCTACACCTTC
-	TRBJ2-3	few	TRBV5-4	CASSWPDRTTDTQYF	TGTGCCAGCAGCTGGCCGGACCGAACTACAGATACGCAGTATTTT
-	TRBJ1-1	-	TRBV28	CASSLSLPGMNTEAFF	TGTGCCAGCAGTTTATCCTTACCCGGAATGAACACTGAAGCTTTCTTT
-	TRBJ1-2	-	TRBV29-1	CSVKDNYGYTF	TGCAGCGTGAAGGACAACTATGGCTACACCTTC
-	TRBJ1-6	few	TRBV7-2	CASSSVGDYNSPLHF	TGTGCCAGCAGCTCTGTAGGCGATTATAATTCACCCCTCCACTTT
-	TRBJ2-3	-	TRBV5-6	CASSLTSSTDTQYF	TGTGCCAGCAGCCTGACATCTAGCACAGATACGCAGTATTTT
-	TRBJ1-1	-	TRBV12-3/TRBV12-4	CASSFGATEAFF	TGTGCCAGCAGTTTCGGAGCCACTGAAGCTTTCTTT
-	TRBJ2-5	few	TRBV2	CASISSREETQYF	TGTGCCAGCATTTCGAGCAGGGAAGAGACCCAGTACTTC
TRBD2	TRBJ2-1	-	TRBV7-8	CASSLWTSGGNEQFF	TGTGCCAGCAGCTTATGGACTAGCGGGGGTAATGAGCAGTTCTTC
-	TRBJ2-3	many	TRBV7-8	CASSFQDTPGDTQYF	TGTGCCAGCAGCTTTCAGGACACCCCGGGGGATACGCAGTATTTT
-	TRBJ2-5	-	TRBV7-6	CASSPPPGTLGETQYF	TGTGCCAGCAGCCCACCCCCGGGAACCCTGGGAGAGACCCAGTACTTC
-	TRBJ2-7	-	TRBV19	CASSIDLERTYEQYF	TGTGCCAGTAGTATAGATCTAGAGCGGACATACGAGCAGTACTTC
-	TRBJ1-4	-	TRBV15	CATSRVSTVNEKLFF	TGTGCCACCAGCAGAGTTAGTACGGTAAATGAAAAACTGTTTTTT
-	TRBJ1-5	few	TRBV12-3/TRBV12-4	CASSLSQGWEQPQHF	TGTGCCAGCAGTTTATCCCAGGGATGGGAGCAGCCCCAGCATTTT
-	TRBJ2-7	-	TRBV12-3/TRBV12-4	CASSLGGPAYEQYF	TGTGCCAGCAGTTTAGGAGGTCCGGCCTACGAGCAGTACTTC
-	TRBJ1-5	-	TRBV4-1	CASSQEWGRDQPQHF	TGCGCCAGCAGCCAAGAATGGGGCAGGGATCAGCCCCAGCATTTT
-	TRBJ2-7	-	TRBV20-1	CSARDIRAGVYEQYF	TGCAGTGCTAGAGATATACGGGCAGGGGTCTACGAGCAGTACTTC
-	TRBJ1-6	few	TRBV27	CASSSGTPHGSPLHF	TGTGCCAGCAGTTCAGGGACACCCCATGGTTCACCCCTCCACTTT
-	TRBJ1-2	-	TRBV6-5	CASSSSGLGNGYTF	TGTGCCAGCAGTTCCAGCGGGCTCGGGAATGGCTACACCTTC
-	TRBJ1-2	-	TRBV27	CASSFGPNYGYTF	TGTGCCAGCAGTTTCGGTCCTAACTATGGCTACACCTTC
TRBD1	TRBJ1-2	few	TRBV7-2	CASSQRGLSDGYTF	TGTGCCAGCTCACAAAGGGGGCTCTCCGATGGCTACACCTTC
TRBD2	TRBJ2-3	-	TRBV6-1	CASSFLAGGTDTQYF	TGTGCCAGCAGTTTTCTGGCGGGGGGCACAGATACGCAGTATTTT
-	TRBJ2-7	-	TRBV29-1	CSVEVQGTYEQYF	TGCAGCGTTGAGGTGCAGGGCACGTACGAGCAGTACTTC
TRBD1	TRBJ1-5	-	TRBV19	CASSRDRDYQPQHF	TGTGCCAGTAGTCGAGACAGGGATTATCAGCCCCAGCATTTT
-	TRBJ2-5	few	TRBV4-1	CASSQEIAVLETQYF	TGCGCCAGCAGCCAAGAAATAGCGGTCCTTGAGACCCAGTACTTC
-	TRBJ2-3	-	TRBV7-2	CASWTVSLDTQYF	TGTGCCAGCTGGACAGTTTCTTTAGATACGCAGTATTTT
-	TRBJ2-1	-	TRBV2	CASRGDSSSYNEQFF	TGTGCCAGCAGAGGAGACTCGAGCTCCTACAATGAGCAGTTCTTC